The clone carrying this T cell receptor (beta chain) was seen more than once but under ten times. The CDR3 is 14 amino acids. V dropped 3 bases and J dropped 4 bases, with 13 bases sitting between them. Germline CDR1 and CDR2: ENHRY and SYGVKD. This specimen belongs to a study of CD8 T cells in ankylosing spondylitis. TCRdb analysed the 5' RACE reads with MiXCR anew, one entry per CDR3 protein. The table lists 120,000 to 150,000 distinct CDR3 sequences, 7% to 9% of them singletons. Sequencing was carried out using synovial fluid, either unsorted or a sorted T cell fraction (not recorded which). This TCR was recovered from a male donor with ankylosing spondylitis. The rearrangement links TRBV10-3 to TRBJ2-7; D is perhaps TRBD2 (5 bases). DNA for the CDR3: TGTGCCATCAGTGAATCGGACTCGCTATACGAGCAGTACTTC. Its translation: CAISESDSLYEQYF.